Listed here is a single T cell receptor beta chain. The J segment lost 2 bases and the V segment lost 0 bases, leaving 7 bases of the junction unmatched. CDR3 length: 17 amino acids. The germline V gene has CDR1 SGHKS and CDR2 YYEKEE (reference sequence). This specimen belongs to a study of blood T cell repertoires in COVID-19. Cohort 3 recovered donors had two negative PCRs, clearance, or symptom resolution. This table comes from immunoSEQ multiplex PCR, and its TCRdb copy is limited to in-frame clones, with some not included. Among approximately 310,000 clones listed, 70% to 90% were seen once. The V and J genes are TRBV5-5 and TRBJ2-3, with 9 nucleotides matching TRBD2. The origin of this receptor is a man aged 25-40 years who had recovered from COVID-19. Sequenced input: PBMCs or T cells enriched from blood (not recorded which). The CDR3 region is CASSLGGGGGYTDTQYF. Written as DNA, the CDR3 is TGTGCCAGCAGCTTGGGCGGCGGGGGGGGTTACACAGATACGCAGTATTTT.